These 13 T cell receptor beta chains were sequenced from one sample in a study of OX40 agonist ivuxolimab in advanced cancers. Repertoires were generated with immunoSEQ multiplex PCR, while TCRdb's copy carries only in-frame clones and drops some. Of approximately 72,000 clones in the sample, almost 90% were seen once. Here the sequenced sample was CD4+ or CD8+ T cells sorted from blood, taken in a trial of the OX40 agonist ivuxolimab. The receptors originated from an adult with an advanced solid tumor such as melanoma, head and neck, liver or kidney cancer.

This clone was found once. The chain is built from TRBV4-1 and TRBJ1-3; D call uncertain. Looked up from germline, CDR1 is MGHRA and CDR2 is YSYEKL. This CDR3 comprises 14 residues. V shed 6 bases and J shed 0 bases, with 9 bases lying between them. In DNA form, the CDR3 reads TGCGCCAGCAGGGAGGGCCACTCTGGAAACACCATATATTTT. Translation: CASREGHSGNTIYF.

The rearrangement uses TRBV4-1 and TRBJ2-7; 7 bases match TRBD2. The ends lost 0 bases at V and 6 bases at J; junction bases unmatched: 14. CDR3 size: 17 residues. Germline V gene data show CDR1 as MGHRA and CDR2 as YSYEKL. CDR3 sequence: CASSQDWASGLLLEQYF. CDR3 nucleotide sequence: TGCGCCAGCAGCCAAGATTGGGCTAGCGGCCTCCTACTCGAGCAGTACTTC.

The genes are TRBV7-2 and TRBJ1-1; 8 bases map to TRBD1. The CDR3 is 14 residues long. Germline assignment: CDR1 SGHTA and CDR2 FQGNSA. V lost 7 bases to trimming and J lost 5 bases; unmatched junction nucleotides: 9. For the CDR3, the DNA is TGTGCCAGCATCCTTGACAGGGGCAAAACTGAAGCTTTCTTT. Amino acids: CASILDRGKTEAFF.

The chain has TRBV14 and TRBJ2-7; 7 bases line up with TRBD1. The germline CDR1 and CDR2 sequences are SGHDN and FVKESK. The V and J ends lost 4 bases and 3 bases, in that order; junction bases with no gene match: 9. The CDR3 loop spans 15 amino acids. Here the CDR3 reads CASSPLETGDYEQYF. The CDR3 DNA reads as TGTGCCAGCAGCCCGCTAGAAACAGGGGACTACGAGCAGTACTTC.

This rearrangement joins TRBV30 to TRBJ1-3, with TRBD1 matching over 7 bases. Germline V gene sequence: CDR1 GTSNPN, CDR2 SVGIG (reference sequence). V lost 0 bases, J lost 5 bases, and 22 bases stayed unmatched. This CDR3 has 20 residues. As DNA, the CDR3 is TGTGCCTGGAGTGTACGTTTCCTGGCGGCAGGGGGACATTTTCGAAACACCATATATTTT. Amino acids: CAWSVRFLAAGGHFRNTIYF.

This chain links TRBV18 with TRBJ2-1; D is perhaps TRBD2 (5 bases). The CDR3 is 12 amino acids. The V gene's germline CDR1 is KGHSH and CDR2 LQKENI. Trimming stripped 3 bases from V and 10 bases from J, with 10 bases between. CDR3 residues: CASSPVRGEQFF. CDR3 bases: TGTGCCAGCTCACCGGTCCGCGGGGAGCAGTTCTTC. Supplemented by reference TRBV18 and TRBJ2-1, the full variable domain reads NAGVMQNPRHLVRRRGQEARLRCSPMKGHSHVYWYRQLPEEGLKFMVYLQKENIIDESGMPKERFSAEFPKEGPSILRIQQVVRGDSAAYFCASSPVRGEQFFGPGTRLTVL.

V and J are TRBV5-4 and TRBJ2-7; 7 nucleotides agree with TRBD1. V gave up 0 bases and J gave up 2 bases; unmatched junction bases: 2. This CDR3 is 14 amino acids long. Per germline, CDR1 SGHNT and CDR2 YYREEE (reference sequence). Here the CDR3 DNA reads TGTGCCAGCAGCTTGGAGACAGGGACCTACGAGCAGTACTTC. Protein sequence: CASSLETGTYEQYF.

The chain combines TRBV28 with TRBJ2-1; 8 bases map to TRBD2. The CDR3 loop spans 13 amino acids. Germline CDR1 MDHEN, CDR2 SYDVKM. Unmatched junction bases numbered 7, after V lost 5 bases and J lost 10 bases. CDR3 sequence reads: CASSVRLAWEQFF. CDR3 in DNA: TGTGCCAGCAGTGTAAGACTAGCGTGGGAGCAGTTCTTC.

In nucleotides, the CDR3 is TGTGCCAGCACCTTCCGACTTGTCCCGGGAGGTCCTGGGGATGGCTACACCTTC. This sequence encodes CASTFRLVPGGPGDGYTF. The chain employs TRBV5-8 and TRBJ1-2; no definite D call. Per the germline V gene, CDR1 is SGHTS and CDR2 is YDEGEE. The CDR3 spans 18 residues. V gave up 6 bases and J gave up 6 bases, with 30 bases separating them.

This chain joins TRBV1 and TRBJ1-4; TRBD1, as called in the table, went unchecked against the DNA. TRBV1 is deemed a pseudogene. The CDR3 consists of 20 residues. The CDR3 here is CTSSHSGGGTPGTGLEKLFF. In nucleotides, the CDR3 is TGCACCAGCAGCCACTCAGGGGGAGGGACACCCGGGACAGGACTTGAAAAACTGTTTTTT.

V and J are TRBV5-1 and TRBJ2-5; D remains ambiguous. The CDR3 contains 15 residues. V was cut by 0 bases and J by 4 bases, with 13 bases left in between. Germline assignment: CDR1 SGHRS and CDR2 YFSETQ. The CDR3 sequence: CASSLGGVVIETQYF. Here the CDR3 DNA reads TGCGCCAGCAGCTTGGGTGGGGTCGTAATAGAGACCCAGTACTTC.

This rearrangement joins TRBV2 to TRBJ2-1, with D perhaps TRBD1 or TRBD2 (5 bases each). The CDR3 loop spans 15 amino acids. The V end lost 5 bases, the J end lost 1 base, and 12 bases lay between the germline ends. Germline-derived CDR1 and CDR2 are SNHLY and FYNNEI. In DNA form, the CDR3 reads TGTGCCAGCAGTTATGGGACGGGGTCCTACAATGAGCAGTTCTTC. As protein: CASSYGTGSYNEQFF.

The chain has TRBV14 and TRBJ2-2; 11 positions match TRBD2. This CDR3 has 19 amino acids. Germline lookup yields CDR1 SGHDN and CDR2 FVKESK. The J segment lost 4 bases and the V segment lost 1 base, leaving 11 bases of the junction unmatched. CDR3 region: CASSQVFLAGGKSTGELFF. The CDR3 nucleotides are TGTGCCAGCAGCCAAGTTTTCCTAGCGGGAGGAAAGAGCACCGGGGAGCTGTTTTTT.